This T cell receptor beta chain was sequenced during a study of long-term antiretroviral therapy in people with HIV. Study results and caveats: Clones that had undergone expansion before ART dominated the repertoire at all time points.

CDR3 length equals 13 residues. Trimming shortened V by 3 bases and J by 8 bases, and 8 bases separated the two germline ends. Per germline, CDR1 MDHEN and CDR2 SYDVKM. Survey-level resolution applied to immunoSEQ assay v3.0. Profiled with immunoSEQ multiplex PCR; TCRdb holds only in-frame clones, not every one. Of around 17,000 clones in the sample, roughly 72% were seen once. Points on this clone: Its antigen is undetermined.

A minimum of one pre-ART and two post-ART PBMC samples existed for each donor. The receptor comes from a woman between 50 and 59 years old with HIV. The sample in question was unsorted PBMCs, obtained about 2.6 years before starting antiretroviral therapy. This chain joins TRBV28 and TRBJ1-6; no definite D call. This chain's CDR3 is CASSFRVDSPLHF. DNA for the CDR3: TGTGCCAGCAGTTTTAGGGTGGATTCACCCCTCCACTTT.